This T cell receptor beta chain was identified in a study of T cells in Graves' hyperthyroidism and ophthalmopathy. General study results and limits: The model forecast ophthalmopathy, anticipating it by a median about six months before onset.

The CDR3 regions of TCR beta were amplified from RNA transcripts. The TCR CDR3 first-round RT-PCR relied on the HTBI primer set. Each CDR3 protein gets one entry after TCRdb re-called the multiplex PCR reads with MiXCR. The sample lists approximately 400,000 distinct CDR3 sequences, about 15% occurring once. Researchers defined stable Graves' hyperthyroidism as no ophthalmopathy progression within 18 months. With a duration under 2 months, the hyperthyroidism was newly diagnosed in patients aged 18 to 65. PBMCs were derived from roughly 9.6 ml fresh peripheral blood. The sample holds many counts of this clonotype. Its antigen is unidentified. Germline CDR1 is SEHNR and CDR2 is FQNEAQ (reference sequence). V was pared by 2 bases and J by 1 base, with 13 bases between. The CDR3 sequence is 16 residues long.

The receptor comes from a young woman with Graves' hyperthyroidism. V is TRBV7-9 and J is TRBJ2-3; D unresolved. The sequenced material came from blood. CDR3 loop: CASSLLLADGTDTQYF. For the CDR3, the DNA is TGTGCCAGCAGCTTACTTCTGGCGGACGGCACAGATACGCAGTATTTT.